This T cell receptor (beta chain) derives from a study of T cell changes during pregnancy in multiple sclerosis (dated by TCRdb to about 2019). About the investigation overall: In women with multiple sclerosis, the researchers looked at how the T cell repertoire shifted as pregnancy progressed.

The method was the immunoSEQ multiplex PCR assay. TCRdb retrieved this table from immuneACCESS and kept in-frame rearrangements only. Not all clones are present; in checked studies, unresolved V genes account for under half, and no reason is known for the remainder. In this sample the table shows around 26,000 clones, 88% of which occur a single time. The ten most abundant clones make up about 0.7% of the sample. Comments on this clone: Its antigen is still unknown. Qualities for individual bases were not recorded, and no much larger clone is one base off.

Specimen: CD4+ T cells from peripheral blood mononuclear cells, collected in the first trimester of pregnancy. This clonotype was obtained from a female donor in good health, enrolled as a control in a pregnancy study.

In nucleotide form, the sequence is TGTGCCAGTAGTTTACTAGCGGGGATGGGCTCTTCAGGGTCGGCCGGGGAGCTGTTTTTT. It codes for CASSLLAGMGSSGSAGELFF. The rearrangement joined TRBV19 to TRBJ2-2, with 10 bases matching TRBD2. At the junction V is shortened by 5 bases and J by 6 bases; bases outside the gene matches: 21. The CDR3 runs 20 amino acids, cysteine and phenylalanine included. Kept here is only the CDR3 DNA, which spans 60 bases and is read in frame from base 1. The germline V gene (reference sequence) specifies LNHDA as CDR1 and SQIVND as CDR2.